This is a list of T cell receptor beta chains from one sample in a study of cytomegalovirus exposure and HLA in healthy donors. Sequencing was performed with immunoSEQ multiplex PCR; in TCRdb, only in-frame clones are kept and a portion is missing. The sample yields about 190,000 clones, roughly 80% seen once. Sequenced: PBMCs. The receptors derive from a man in his forties in good health and CMV-seropositive. CDR3s include the opening cysteine and the closing phenylalanine or tryptophan. D genes are given only for firm matches. Clone size is given for some rows only: seen once, a few or many times, or a class if the clone is expanded.

v_call: TRBV11-3; clone_size: -; j_call: TRBJ2-2; d_call: TRBD1; cdr3_aa: CASSFSGTGATGELFF; cdr3_nt: TGTGCCAGCAGCTTTTCCGGGACAGGGGCCACCGGGGAGCTGTTTTTT
v_call: TRBV7-9; clone_size: -; j_call: TRBJ2-5; d_call: TRBD1; cdr3_aa: CASSFPGGVETQYF; cdr3_nt: TGTGCCAGCAGCTTCCCAGGGGGCGTAGAGACCCAGTACTTC
v_call: TRBV5-6; clone_size: -; j_call: TRBJ1-2; d_call: -; cdr3_aa: CASSLDAHYDTF; cdr3_nt: TGTGCCAGCAGCTTGGACGCTCACTACGACACCTTC
v_call: TRBV27; clone_size: -; j_call: TRBJ2-7; d_call: TRBD2; cdr3_aa: CASSLMGGKSYEQYF; cdr3_nt: TGTGCCAGCAGTTTAATGGGGGGGAAATCCTACGAGCAGTACTTC
v_call: TRBV5-4; clone_size: -; j_call: TRBJ2-2; d_call: -; cdr3_aa: CASSTYRGGDTGELFF; cdr3_nt: TGTGCCAGCAGCACATACAGGGGAGGAGACACCGGGGAGCTGTTTTTT
v_call: TRBV19; clone_size: -; j_call: TRBJ1-5; d_call: -; cdr3_aa: CASSGQSPLNQPQHF; cdr3_nt: TGTGCCAGTAGCGGACAGAGCCCTCTCAATCAGCCCCAGCATTTT
v_call: TRBV7-2; clone_size: -; j_call: TRBJ1-5; d_call: -; cdr3_aa: CASSAPGPNQPQHF; cdr3_nt: TGTGCCAGCAGCGCCCCCGGTCCCAATCAGCCCCAGCATTTT
v_call: TRBV29-1; clone_size: once; j_call: TRBJ2-2; d_call: -; cdr3_aa: CSVLQAHTGELFF; cdr3_nt: TGCAGCGTTCTGCAGGCCCACACCGGGGAGCTGTTTTTT
v_call: TRBV5-1; clone_size: -; j_call: TRBJ2-1; d_call: -; cdr3_aa: CASSLVRDSYNEQFF; cdr3_nt: TGCGCCAGCAGCTTGGTACGGGACTCCTACAATGAGCAGTTCTTC
v_call: TRBV5-1; clone_size: -; j_call: TRBJ2-3; d_call: -; cdr3_aa: CASSAGLDSLKADTQYF; cdr3_nt: TGCGCCAGCAGCGCGGGCCTGGATTCCCTTAAGGCAGATACGCAGTATTTT
v_call: TRBV5-4; clone_size: -; j_call: TRBJ1-3; d_call: TRBD1; cdr3_aa: CASSTPTGAGNTIYF; cdr3_nt: TGTGCCAGCAGCACCCCGACAGGGGCCGGAAACACCATATATTTT
v_call: TRBV2; clone_size: few; j_call: TRBJ2-5; d_call: -; cdr3_aa: CASVGVQGLVETQYF; cdr3_nt: TGTGCCAGCGTCGGTGTCCAGGGATTGGTAGAGACCCAGTACTTC
v_call: TRBV7-6; clone_size: -; j_call: TRBJ1-2; d_call: -; cdr3_aa: CASTPLETNGYTF; cdr3_nt: TGTGCCAGCACCCCACTCGAGACAAATGGCTACACCTTC
v_call: TRBV11-2; clone_size: -; j_call: TRBJ2-5; d_call: -; cdr3_aa: CASSLGQGPETQYF; cdr3_nt: TGTGCCAGCAGCTTAGGGCAGGGGCCAGAGACCCAGTACTTC
v_call: TRBV2; clone_size: -; j_call: TRBJ1-2; d_call: TRBD1; cdr3_aa: CASSSQGALGYTF; cdr3_nt: TGTGCCAGCAGTAGCCAGGGGGCGTTAGGCTACACCTTC
v_call: TRBV5-4; clone_size: -; j_call: TRBJ2-7; d_call: TRBD2; cdr3_aa: CASSFLAGALYEQYF; cdr3_nt: TGTGCCAGCAGCTTCTTAGCGGGGGCCCTCTACGAGCAGTACTTC
v_call: TRBV25-1; clone_size: -; j_call: TRBJ2-5; d_call: TRBD1; cdr3_aa: CASSDQQGHQETQYF; cdr3_nt: TGTGCCAGCAGTGACCAACAGGGGCACCAAGAGACCCAGTACTTC
v_call: TRBV9; clone_size: -; j_call: TRBJ1-2; d_call: -; cdr3_aa: CASAPGGGTNYGYTF; cdr3_nt: TGTGCCAGCGCCCCGGGAGGGGGTACTAACTATGGCTACACCTTC
v_call: TRBV5-6; clone_size: -; j_call: TRBJ2-7; d_call: TRBD2; cdr3_aa: CASSSMARGGHEQYF; cdr3_nt: TGTGCCAGCAGCTCGATGGCGCGGGGGGGCCACGAGCAGTACTTC
v_call: TRBV27; clone_size: -; j_call: TRBJ2-7; d_call: TRBD2; cdr3_aa: CASSYLLAGGPHEQYF; cdr3_nt: TGTGCCAGCAGTTATCTACTAGCGGGGGGGCCCCACGAGCAGTACTTC
v_call: TRBV5-1; clone_size: once; j_call: TRBJ1-1; d_call: -; cdr3_aa: CASSLEGRDTEAFF; cdr3_nt: TGCGCCAGCAGCTTAGAAGGCAGGGACACTGAAGCTTTCTTT
v_call: TRBV7-2; clone_size: -; j_call: TRBJ2-7; d_call: TRBD2; cdr3_aa: CASSLGLAGGSYEQYF; cdr3_nt: TGTGCCAGCAGCTTAGGACTAGCGGGGGGTTCCTACGAGCAGTACTTC
v_call: TRBV7-2; clone_size: -; j_call: TRBJ1-5; d_call: -; cdr3_aa: CASSQGQSQPQHF; cdr3_nt: TGTGCCAGCAGCCAGGGACAAAGTCAGCCCCAGCATTTT
v_call: TRBV9; clone_size: -; j_call: TRBJ2-2; d_call: -; cdr3_aa: CASQMRTNTGELFF; cdr3_nt: TGTGCCAGCCAAATGAGGACGAACACCGGGGAGCTGTTTTTT
v_call: TRBV28; clone_size: -; j_call: TRBJ2-2; d_call: TRBD1; cdr3_aa: CASSRQGATGELFF; cdr3_nt: TGTGCCAGCAGTCGACAGGGGGCTACCGGGGAGCTGTTTTTT
v_call: TRBV7-8; clone_size: -; j_call: TRBJ2-7; d_call: TRBD2; cdr3_aa: CASSRTSGGPAYEQYF; cdr3_nt: TGTGCCAGCAGCCGGACTAGCGGGGGACCGGCCTACGAGCAGTACTTC
v_call: TRBV7-2; clone_size: few; j_call: TRBJ2-7; d_call: TRBD1; cdr3_aa: CASKKDRGPYEQYF; cdr3_nt: TGTGCCTCCAAGAAGGACAGGGGGCCCTACGAGCAGTACTTC
v_call: TRBV5-1; clone_size: -; j_call: TRBJ1-6; d_call: -; cdr3_aa: CASRNQREFSPLHF; cdr3_nt: TGCGCCAGCAGGAATCAACGGGAATTTTCACCCCTCCACTTT